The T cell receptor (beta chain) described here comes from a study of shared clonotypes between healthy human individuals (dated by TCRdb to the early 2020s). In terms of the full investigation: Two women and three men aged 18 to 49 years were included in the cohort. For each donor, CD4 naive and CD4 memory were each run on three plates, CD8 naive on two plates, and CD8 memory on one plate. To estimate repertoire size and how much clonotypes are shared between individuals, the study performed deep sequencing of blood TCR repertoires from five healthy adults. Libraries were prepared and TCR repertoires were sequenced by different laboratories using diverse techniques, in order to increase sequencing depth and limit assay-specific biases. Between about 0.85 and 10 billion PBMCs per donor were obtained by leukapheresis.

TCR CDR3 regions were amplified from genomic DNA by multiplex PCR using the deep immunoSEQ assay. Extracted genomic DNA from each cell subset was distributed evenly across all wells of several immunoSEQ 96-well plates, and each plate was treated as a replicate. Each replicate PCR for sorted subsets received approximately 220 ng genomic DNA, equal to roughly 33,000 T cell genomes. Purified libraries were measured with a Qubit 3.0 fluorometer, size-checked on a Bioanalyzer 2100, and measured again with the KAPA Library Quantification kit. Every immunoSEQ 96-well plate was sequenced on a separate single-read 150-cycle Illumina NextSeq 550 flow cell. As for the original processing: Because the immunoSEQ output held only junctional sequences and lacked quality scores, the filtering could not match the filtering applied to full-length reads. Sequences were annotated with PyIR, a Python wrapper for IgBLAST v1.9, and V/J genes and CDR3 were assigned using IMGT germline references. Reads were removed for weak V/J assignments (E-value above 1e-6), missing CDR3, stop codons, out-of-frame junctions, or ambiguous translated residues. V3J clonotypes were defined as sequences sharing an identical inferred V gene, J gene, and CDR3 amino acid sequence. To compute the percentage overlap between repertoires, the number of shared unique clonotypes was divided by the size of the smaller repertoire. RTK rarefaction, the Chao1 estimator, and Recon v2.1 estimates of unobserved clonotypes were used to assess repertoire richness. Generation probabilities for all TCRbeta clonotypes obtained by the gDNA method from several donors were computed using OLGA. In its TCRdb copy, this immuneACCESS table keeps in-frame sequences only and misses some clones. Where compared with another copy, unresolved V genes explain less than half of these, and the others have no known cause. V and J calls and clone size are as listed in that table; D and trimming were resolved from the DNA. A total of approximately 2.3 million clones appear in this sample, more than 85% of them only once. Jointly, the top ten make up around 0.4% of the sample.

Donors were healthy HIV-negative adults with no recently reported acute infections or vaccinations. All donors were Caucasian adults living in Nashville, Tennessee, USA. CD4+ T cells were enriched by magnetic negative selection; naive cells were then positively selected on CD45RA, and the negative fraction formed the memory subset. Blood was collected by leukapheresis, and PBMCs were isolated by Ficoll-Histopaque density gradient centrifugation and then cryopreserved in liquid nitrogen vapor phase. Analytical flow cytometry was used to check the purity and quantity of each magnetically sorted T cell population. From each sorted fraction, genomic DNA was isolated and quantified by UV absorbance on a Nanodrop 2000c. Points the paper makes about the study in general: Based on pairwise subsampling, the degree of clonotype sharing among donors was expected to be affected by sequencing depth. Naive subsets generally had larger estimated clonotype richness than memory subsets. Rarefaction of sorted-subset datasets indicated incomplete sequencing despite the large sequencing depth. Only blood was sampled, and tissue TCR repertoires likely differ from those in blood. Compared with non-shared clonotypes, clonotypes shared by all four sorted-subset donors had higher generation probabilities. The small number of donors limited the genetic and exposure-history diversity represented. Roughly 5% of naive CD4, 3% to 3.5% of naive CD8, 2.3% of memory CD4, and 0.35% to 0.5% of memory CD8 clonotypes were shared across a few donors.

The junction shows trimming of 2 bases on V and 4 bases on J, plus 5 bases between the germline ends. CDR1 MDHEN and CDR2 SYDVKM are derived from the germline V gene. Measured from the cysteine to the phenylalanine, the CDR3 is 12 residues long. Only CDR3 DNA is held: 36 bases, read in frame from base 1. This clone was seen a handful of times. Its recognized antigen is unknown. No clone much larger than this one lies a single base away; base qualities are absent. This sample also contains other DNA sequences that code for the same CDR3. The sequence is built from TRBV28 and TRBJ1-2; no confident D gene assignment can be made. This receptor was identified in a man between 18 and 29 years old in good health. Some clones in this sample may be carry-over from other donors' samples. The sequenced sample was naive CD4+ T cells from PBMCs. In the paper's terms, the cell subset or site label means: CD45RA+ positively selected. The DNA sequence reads TGTGCCAGCAGTTTACCGAGCTATGGCTACACCTTC. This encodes CASSLPSYGYTF.